These T cell receptor beta chains were read from a single sample in a study of T cells expressing NK-cell markers. TCRdb re-called the 5' RACE reads, yielding one record per CDR3 amino acid sequence without DNA. This table lists 350,000 to 400,000 distinct CDR3 sequences. The specimen sequenced was blood T cells: a sorted CD56 or NKG2C T cell subset, CD4+ or CD8+ T cells, or bulk PBMC T cells (not recorded which). The source of these receptors is a woman between 50 and 59 years old in good health. CDR3s include the opening cysteine and the closing phenylalanine or tryptophan.

TRBJ1-4 TRBV11-2 CASSLASGGEKLFF
TRBJ2-1 TRBV5-1 CASSLGTAGNEQFF
TRBJ2-3 TRBV12-3/TRBV12-4 CASSWGTARTDTQYF
TRBJ2-7 TRBV6-1 CAIHKRDTSYEQYF
TRBJ2-1 TRBV5-1 CASRTGTLYNEQFF
TRBJ1-2 TRBV5-1 CASSLGGQSYGYTF
TRBJ1-1 TRBV28 CASRYGTGIVLAEAFF
TRBJ2-5 TRBV11-3 CASSFWQADLTQETQYF
TRBJ1-4 TRBV15 CATSQITGHGKLFF
TRBJ1-1 TRBV29-1 CSGRFEWWTEAFF
TRBJ2-1 TRBV29-1 CSVGWTGAHEQFF
TRBJ1-1 TRBV12-3/TRBV12-4 CASSLGLNTEAFF
TRBJ1-5 TRBV24-1 CATSDFGNQPQHF
TRBJ2-3 TRBV20-1 CSAFGDIDTDTQYF
TRBJ2-1 TRBV4-1 CASSQERLAGNYEQFF
TRBJ2-7 TRBV27 CASSGQTNHYEQYF
TRBJ2-2 TRBV3-1 CASSQLLRREEVTGELFF
TRBJ2-3 TRBV27 CASSPFGLAGAPSTDTQYF
TRBJ2-6 TRBV24-1 CATSDFPRGRTSSGANVLTF
TRBJ2-4 TRBV29-1 CSVRQALAKNIQYF
TRBJ1-6 TRBV6-6 CASSYQGQGDNSPLHF
TRBJ2-5 TRBV15 CATSRDLGRGETQYF
TRBJ1-6 TRBV20-1 CSAMRQEWPNSPLHF
TRBJ1-2 TRBV6-5 CASSRRTGTGSYGYTF
TRBJ2-2 TRBV20-1 CSAPKAGTGELFF
TRBJ1-5 TRBV15 CATSRGRGLDQPQHF
TRBJ2-3 TRBV6-1 CATQLAGIDTQYF